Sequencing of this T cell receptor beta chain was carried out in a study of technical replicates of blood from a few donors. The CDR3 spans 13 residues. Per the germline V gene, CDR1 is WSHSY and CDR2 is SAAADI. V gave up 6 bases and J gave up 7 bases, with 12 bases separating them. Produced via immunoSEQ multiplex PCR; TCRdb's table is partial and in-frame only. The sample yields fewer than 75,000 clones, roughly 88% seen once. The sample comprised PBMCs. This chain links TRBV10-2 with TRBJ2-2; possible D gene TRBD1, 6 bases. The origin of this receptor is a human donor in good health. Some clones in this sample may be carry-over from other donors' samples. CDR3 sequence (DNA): TGCGCCAGCAGGGCAGGGGAGAACGGGGAGCTGTTTTTT. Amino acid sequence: CASRAGENGELFF.